This record looks at one TCR beta chain sequence and its context. Using immunoSEQ multiplex PCR, the repertoire was profiled, and TCRdb retains in-frame clones only, with some absent. The table lists around 190,000 clones. This CDR3 comprises 12 residues. The V and J ends lost 5 bases and 8 bases, in that order; junction bases with no gene match: 4. Germline V gives CDR1 MNHNY, CDR2 SVGAGI (reference sequence). The data originate from a study of control samples from healthy donors and cancer patients. This TCR came from a woman aged 30 to 39 in good health. The J gene is TRBJ1-2, the V gene TRBV6-6, with 8 bases that match TRBD1. Material for sequencing was blood. DNA for the CDR3: TGTGCCAGCAGTCTGACAGGGGTGGGCTACACCTTC. Translated: CASSLTGVGYTF.